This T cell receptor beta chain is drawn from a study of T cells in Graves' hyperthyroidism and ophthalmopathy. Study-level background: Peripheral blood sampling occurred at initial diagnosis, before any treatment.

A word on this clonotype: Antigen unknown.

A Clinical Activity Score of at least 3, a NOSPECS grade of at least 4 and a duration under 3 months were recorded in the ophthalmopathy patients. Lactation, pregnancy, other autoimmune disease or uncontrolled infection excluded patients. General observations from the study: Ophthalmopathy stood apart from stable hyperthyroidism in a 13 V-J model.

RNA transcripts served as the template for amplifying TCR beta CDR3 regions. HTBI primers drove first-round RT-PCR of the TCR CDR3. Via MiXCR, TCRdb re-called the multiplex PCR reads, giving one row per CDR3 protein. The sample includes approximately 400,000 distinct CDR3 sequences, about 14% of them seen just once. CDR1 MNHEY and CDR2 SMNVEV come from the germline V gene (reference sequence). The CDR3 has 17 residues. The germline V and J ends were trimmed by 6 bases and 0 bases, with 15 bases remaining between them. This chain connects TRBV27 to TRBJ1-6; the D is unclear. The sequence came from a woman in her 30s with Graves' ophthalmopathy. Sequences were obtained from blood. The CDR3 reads CASSLDGRSSYNSPLHF. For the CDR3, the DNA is TGTGCCAGCAGCTTAGACGGCAGGAGCTCCTATAATTCACCCCTCCACTTT.